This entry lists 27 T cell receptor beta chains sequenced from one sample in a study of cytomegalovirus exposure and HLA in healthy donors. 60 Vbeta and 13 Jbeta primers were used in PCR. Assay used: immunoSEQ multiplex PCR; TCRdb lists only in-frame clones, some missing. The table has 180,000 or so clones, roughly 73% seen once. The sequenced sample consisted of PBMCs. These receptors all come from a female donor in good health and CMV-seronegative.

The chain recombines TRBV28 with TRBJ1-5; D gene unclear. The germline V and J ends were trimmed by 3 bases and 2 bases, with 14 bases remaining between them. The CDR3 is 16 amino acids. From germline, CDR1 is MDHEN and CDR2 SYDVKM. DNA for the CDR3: TGTGCCAGCAGTTTCAGCCGGGGAGAAGGCAATCAGCCCCAGCATTTT. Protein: CASSFSRGEGNQPQHF.

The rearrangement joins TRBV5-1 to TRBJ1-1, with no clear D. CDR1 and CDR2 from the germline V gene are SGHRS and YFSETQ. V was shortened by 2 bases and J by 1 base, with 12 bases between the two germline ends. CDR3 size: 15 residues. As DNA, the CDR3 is TGCGCCAGCAGCTTTCAGGCGCCCTCGAACACTGAAGCTTTCTTT. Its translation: CASSFQAPSNTEAFF.

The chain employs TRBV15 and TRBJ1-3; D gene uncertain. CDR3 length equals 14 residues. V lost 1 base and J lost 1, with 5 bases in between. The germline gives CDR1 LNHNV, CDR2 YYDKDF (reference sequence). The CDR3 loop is CATSRAVSGNTIYF. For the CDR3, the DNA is TGTGCCACCAGCAGAGCAGTGTCTGGAAACACCATATATTTT.

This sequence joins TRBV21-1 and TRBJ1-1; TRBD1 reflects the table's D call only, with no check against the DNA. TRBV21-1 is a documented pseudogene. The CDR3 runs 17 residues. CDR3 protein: CASSTPRPTGEVTEAFF. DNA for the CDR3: TGTGCCAGCAGCACTCCAAGACCAACAGGGGAGGTCACTGAAGCTTTCTTT.

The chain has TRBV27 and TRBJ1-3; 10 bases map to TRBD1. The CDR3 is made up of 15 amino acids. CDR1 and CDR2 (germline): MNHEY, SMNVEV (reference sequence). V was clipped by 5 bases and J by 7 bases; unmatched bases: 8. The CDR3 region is CASSMTGGSGNTIYF. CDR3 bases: TGTGCCAGCAGTATGACAGGGGGCTCCGGGAACACCATATATTTT.

The CDR3 here is CASSLYQTTNEKLFF. CDR3 DNA sequence: TGTGCCAGCAGTTTATACCAGACAACTAATGAAAAACTGTTTTTT. The chain has TRBV28 and TRBJ1-4; D uncertain. V was pared by 1 base and J by 0 bases, with 6 bases between. The germline V gene encodes CDR1 MDHEN and CDR2 SYDVKM. The CDR3 covers 15 residues.

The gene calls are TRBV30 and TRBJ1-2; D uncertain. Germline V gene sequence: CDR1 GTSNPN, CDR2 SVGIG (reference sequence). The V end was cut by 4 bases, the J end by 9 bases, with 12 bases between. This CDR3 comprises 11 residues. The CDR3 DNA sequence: TGTGCCTGGACCCCCTCTGAGAGCTACACCTTC. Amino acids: CAWTPSESYTF.

CDR3 sequence reads: CASSQAGAEQYF. In DNA form, the CDR3 reads TGCGCCAGCAGCCAAGCAGGGGCCGAGCAGTACTTC. The J gene is TRBJ2-5, the V gene TRBV4-3; D perhaps matches TRBD1 (6 bases). The J call may be in error: the DNA end matches TRBJ2-7 better. Germline loops: CDR1 LGHNA, CDR2 YSLEER. CDR3 length equals 12 residues.

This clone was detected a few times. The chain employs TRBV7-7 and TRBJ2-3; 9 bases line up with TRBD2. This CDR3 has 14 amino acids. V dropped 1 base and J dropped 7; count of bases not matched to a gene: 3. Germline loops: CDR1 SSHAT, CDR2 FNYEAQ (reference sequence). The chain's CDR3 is CASSLETSGYTQYF. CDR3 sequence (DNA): TGTGCCAGCAGCTTAGAGACTAGCGGATATACGCAGTATTTT.

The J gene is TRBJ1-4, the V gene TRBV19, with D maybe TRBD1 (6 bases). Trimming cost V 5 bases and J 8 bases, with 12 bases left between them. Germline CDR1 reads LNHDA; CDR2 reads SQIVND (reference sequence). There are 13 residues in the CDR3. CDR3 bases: TGTGCCAGTAGTCTCAGGGGCCGCGAAAAACTGTTTTTT. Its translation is CASSLRGREKLFF.

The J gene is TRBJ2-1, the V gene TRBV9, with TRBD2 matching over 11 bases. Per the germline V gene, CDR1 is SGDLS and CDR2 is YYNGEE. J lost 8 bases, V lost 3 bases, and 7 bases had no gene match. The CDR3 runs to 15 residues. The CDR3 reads CASSDIAGGPDEQFF. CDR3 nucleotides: TGTGCCAGCAGCGATATAGCGGGAGGGCCCGATGAGCAGTTCTTC.

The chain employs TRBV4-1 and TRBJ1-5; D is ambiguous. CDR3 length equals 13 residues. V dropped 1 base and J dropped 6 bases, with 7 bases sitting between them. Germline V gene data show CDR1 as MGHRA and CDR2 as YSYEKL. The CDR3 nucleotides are TGCGCCAGCAGCCAAGTTTTTCGTCAGCCCCAGCATTTT. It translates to CASSQVFRQPQHF.

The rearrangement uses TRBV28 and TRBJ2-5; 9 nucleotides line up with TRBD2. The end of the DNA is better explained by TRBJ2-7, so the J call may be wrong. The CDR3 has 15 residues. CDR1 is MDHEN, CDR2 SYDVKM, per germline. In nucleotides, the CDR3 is TGTGCCAGCAGCTCGCCTAGCGGGATATCCTACGAGCAGTACTTC. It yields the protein CASSSPSGISYEQYF.

The CDR3 reads CASSFTNQPQHF. CDR3 DNA: TGTGCCAGCAGTTTCACAAATCAGCCCCAGCATTTT. The chain recombines TRBV27 with TRBJ1-5; D unclear. CDR1 is MNHEY and CDR2 is SMNVEV in the germline V gene (reference sequence). The CDR3 contains 12 residues. V was trimmed by 3 bases and J by 4 bases, leaving 4 bases between them.

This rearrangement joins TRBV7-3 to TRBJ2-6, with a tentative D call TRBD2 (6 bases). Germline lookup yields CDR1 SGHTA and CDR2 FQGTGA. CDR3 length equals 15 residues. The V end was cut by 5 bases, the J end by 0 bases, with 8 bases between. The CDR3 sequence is CASSHGGSGANVLTF. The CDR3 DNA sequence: TGTGCCAGCAGCCACGGGGGCTCTGGGGCCAACGTCCTGACTTTC. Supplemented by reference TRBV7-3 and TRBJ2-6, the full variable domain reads GAGVSQTPSNKVTEKGKYVELRCDPISGHTALYWYRQSLGQGPEFLIYFQGTGAADDSGLPNDRFFAVRPEGSVSTLKIQRTERGDSAVYLCASSHGGSGANVLTFGAGSRLTVL.

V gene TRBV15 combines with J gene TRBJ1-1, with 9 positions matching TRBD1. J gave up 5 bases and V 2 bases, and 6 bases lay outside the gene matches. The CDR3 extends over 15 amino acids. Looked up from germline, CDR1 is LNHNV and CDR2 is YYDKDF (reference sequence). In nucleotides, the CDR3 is TGTGCCACCAGCAGATTTACAGGGGGCGGGACTGAAGCTTTCTTT. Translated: CATSRFTGGGTEAFF.

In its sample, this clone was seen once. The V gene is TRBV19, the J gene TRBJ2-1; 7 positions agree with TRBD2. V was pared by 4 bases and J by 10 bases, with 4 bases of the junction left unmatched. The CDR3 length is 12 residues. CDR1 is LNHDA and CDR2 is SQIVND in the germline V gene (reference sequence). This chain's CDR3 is CASSNLGGEQFF. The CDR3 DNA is TGTGCCAGTAGTAATTTGGGGGGGGAGCAGTTCTTC.

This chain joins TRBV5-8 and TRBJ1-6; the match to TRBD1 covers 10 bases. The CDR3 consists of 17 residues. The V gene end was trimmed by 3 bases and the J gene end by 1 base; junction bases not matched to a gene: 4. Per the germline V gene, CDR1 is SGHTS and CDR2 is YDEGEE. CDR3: CASSSGQGESYNSPLHF. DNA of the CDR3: TGTGCCAGCAGCTCCGGACAGGGGGAATCCTATAATTCACCCCTCCACTTT.

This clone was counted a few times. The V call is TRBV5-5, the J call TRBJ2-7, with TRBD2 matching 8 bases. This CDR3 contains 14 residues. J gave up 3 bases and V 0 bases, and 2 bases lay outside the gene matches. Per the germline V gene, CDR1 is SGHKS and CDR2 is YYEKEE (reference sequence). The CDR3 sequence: CASSLGLARYEQYF. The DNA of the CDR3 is TGTGCCAGCAGCTTGGGACTAGCGCGCTACGAGCAGTACTTC.

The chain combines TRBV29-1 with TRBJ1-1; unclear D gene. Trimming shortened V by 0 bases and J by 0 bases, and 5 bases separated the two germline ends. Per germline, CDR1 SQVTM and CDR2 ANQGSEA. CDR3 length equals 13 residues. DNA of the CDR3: TGCAGCGTTGAAGAGAGGGTGAACACTGAAGCTTTCTTT. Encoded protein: CSVEERVNTEAFF.

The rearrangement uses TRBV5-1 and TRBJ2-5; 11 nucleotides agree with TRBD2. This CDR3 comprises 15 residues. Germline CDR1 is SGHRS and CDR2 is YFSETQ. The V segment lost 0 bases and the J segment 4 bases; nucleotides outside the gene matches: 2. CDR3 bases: TGCGCCAGCAGCTTGGGTAGCGGGGGGGCAGAGACCCAGTACTTC. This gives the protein CASSLGSGGAETQYF.

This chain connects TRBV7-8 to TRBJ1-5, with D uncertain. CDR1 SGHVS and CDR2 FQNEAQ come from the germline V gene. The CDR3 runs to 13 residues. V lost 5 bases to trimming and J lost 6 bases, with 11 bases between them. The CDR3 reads CASSRTWAQPQHF. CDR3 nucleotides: TGTGCCAGCAGCCGAACTTGGGCTCAGCCCCAGCATTTT.

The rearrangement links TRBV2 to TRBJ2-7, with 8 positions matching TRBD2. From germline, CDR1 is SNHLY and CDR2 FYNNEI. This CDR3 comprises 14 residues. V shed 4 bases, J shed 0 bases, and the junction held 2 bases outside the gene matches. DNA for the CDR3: TGTGCCAGCAGTGTGAGCGGGGGCTCCTACGAGCAGTACTTC. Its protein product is CASSVSGGSYEQYF.

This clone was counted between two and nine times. The CDR3 reads CASSHEAFF. Here the CDR3 DNA reads TGTGCCAGCAGCCATGAAGCTTTCTTT. The V and J genes are TRBV7-9 and TRBJ1-1; unclear D gene. V lost 5 bases to trimming and J lost 7 bases, with 2 bases between them. The CDR3 covers 9 residues. Germline V gene sequence: CDR1 SEHNR, CDR2 FQNEAQ (reference sequence).

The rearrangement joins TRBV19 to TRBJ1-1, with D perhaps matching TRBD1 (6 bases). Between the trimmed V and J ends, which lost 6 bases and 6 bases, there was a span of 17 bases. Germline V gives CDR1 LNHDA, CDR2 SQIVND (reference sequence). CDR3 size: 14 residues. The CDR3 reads CASRESGAKSEAFF. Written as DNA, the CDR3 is TGTGCCAGTAGGGAATCAGGGGCGAAGTCTGAAGCTTTCTTT.

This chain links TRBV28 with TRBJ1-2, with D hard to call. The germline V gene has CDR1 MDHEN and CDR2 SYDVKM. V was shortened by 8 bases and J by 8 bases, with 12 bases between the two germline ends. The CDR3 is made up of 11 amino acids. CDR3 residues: CASSYQAGYTF. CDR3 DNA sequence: TGTGCCAGCTCGTATCAGGCCGGCTACACCTTC.

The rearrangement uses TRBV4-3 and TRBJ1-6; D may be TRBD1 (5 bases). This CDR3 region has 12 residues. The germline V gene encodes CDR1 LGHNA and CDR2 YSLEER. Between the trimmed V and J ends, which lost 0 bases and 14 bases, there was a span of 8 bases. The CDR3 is CASSQEKDTLHF. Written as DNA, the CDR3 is TGCGCCAGCAGCCAAGAAAAGGACACCCTCCACTTT.